Listed here are 25 T cell receptor beta chains from one sample, sequenced in a study of glioma-infiltrating T cells after dendritic cell vaccination. Sequenced by immunoSEQ multiplex PCR; TCRdb stores in-frame clones only, minus some. The data hold around 100,000 clones, with roughly four fifths observed a single time. Specified time point: after dendritic cell vaccination, including at tumor progression/relapse. The sample was blood, taken after dendritic cell vaccination. These receptor sequences come from a human donor with glioblastoma.

This chain links TRBV7-2 with TRBJ1-2; D uncertain. V lost 5 bases and J 5 bases, leaving 15 bases between the germline ends. CDR1 and CDR2 (germline): SGHTA, FQGNSA. There are 14 residues in the CDR3. This CDR3 reads CASSPGRVRYGYTF. The CDR3 region has the DNA TGTGCCAGCAGCCCCGGGAGGGTCAGATATGGCTACACCTTC.

The chain links TRBV29-1 to TRBJ2-1; the D gene is possibly TRBD1 (5 bases). This CDR3 spans 15 amino acids. Germline CDR1 SQVTM, CDR2 ANQGSEA. Trimming shortened V by 6 bases and J by 6 bases, and 21 bases separated the two germline ends. The CDR3 nucleotides are TGCAGCGTCCTCTTGACAGACAAAAAAAGCAATGAGCAGTTCTTC. As protein: CSVLLTDKKSNEQFF.

V gene TRBV2 combines with J gene TRBJ2-3, with 9 bases identical to TRBD2. This CDR3 region has 15 residues. CDR1 and CDR2 from the germline V gene are SNHLY and FYNNEI. V was pared by 1 base and J by 6 bases, with 5 bases of the junction left unmatched. The CDR3 DNA reads TGTGCCAGCAGTGAAGGTAGCGGGGGATATGATACGCAGTATTTT. The encoded protein is CASSEGSGGYDTQYF.

This clone was seen more than once but under ten times. This chain joins TRBV4-1 and TRBJ1-4; TRBD1 is a possible D gene (6 bases). Germline CDR1 and CDR2: MGHRA and YSYEKL. V lost 3 bases and J lost 4, with 9 bases in between. The CDR3 is 14 residues long. Here the CDR3 DNA reads TGCGCCAGCAGCCAGGACAGCCGTAATGAAAAACTGTTTTTT. This sequence encodes CASSQDSRNEKLFF.

This chain uses TRBV15 with TRBJ2-5; 16 nucleotides line up with TRBD2. Germline V lookup: CDR1 LNHNV, CDR2 YYDKDF (reference sequence). The CDR3 is made up of 18 amino acids. Trimming at V came to 1 base and at J to 1 base, leaving 3 bases not matched to a gene. CDR3 coding DNA: TGTGCCACCAGCAGAGCAGGGACTAGCGGGGGGGGCCAAGAGACCCAGTACTTC. Residues: CATSRAGTSGGGQETQYF. The full variable domain, its missing parts supplied by reference TRBV15 and TRBJ2-5, is DAMVIQNPRYQVTQFGKPVTLSCSQTLNHNVMYWYQQKSSQAPKLLFHYYDKDFNNEADTPDNFQSRRPNTSFCFLDIRSPGLGDTAMYLCATSRAGTSGGGQETQYFGPGTRLLVL.

This clone was counted a single time. This chain connects TRBV7-2 to TRBJ2-7; D call uncertain. Trimming took off 0 bases at V and 3 bases at J, with 6 bases between the two ends. The CDR3 runs 13 residues. Looked up from germline, CDR1 is SGHTA and CDR2 is FQGNSA. The CDR3 reads CASSLAQFYEQYF. In DNA form, the CDR3 reads TGTGCCAGCAGCTTAGCACAGTTCTACGAGCAGTACTTC.

The chain uses TRBV19 and TRBJ1-3; the D is unclear. CDR1 and CDR2 from the germline V gene are LNHDA and SQIVND (reference sequence). V was trimmed by 6 bases and J by 6 bases, leaving 18 bases between them. The CDR3 is made up of 15 amino acids. CDR3 sequence reads: CASSVGLNLENTIYF. In nucleotides, the CDR3 is TGTGCCAGTAGCGTCGGACTGAATCTGGAAAACACCATATATTTT.

This clone was seen only a few times. The genes are TRBV11-2 and TRBJ2-7; TRBD2 matches 8 bases. CDR1 is SGHAT and CDR2 is FQNNGV in the germline V gene. The ends lost 2 bases at V and 5 bases at J; junction bases unmatched: 8. The CDR3 totals 15 residues. CDR3 nucleotide sequence: TGTGCCAGCAGCTTATTGCGGGGGGTCGGGGACGAGCAGTACTTC. Translated: CASSLLRGVGDEQYF.

The rearrangement joins TRBV9 to TRBJ2-1, with D perhaps matching TRBD2 (5 bases). The CDR3 loop spans 15 amino acids. CDR1 SGDLS and CDR2 YYNGEE come from the germline V gene. Deletions cut 4 bases from V and 2 bases from J, with 13 bases between. The CDR3: CASSLLPEAYNEQFF. CDR3 coding DNA: TGTGCCAGCAGCTTACTCCCGGAGGCCTACAATGAGCAGTTCTTC.

The chain combines TRBV20-1 with TRBJ2-7, with D uncertain. V lost 0 bases, J lost 9 bases, and 9 bases lay in between. CDR1 is DFQATT, CDR2 SNEGSKA, per germline (reference sequence). This CDR3 is built from 11 residues. DNA of the CDR3: TGCAGTGCTAGAGATTCTACGGGGCAGTACTTC. It is translated as CSARDSTGQYF.

This sequence joins TRBV5-1 and TRBJ1-6; no clear D gene. This CDR3 is 15 amino acids long. Germline-derived CDR1 and CDR2 are SGHRS and YFSETQ. Between the trimmed V and J ends, which lost 0 bases and 5 bases, there was a span of 9 bases. CDR3 DNA sequence: TGCGCCAGCAGCTTGGCCACGTCGGATAATTCACCCCTCCACTTT. It encodes CASSLATSDNSPLHF. The full variable domain, completed using reference TRBV5-1 and TRBJ1-6, is KAGVTQTPRYLIKTRGQQVTLSCSPISGHRSVSWYQQTPGQGLQFLFEYFSETQRNKGNFPGRFSGRQFSNSRSEMNVSTLELGDSALYLCASSLATSDNSPLHFGNGTRLTVT.

As regards this clone: At one end, the junction sequence differs from germline, possibly due to a read error. The gene calls are TRBV5-1 and TRBJ2-2; 8 bases are a match to TRBD1. This CDR3 is 16 amino acids long. CDR1 is SGHRS and CDR2 is YFSETQ in the germline V gene. The CDR3 sequence: CASSLAGGTNTGELFF. The CDR3 DNA reads TGCGCCAGCAGTTTGGCAGGGGGCACGAACACCGGGGAGCTGTTTTTT.

The V gene is TRBV5-1, the J gene TRBJ1-1; 9 bases match TRBD1. With 3 bases clipped from V and 2 bases from J, the junction kept 5 bases outside the gene matches. Germline V lookup: CDR1 SGHRS, CDR2 YFSETQ. The CDR3 has 15 residues. The CDR3 region is CASSWVQGANTEAFF. The CDR3 DNA follows: TGCGCCAGCAGCTGGGTACAGGGGGCCAACACTGAAGCTTTCTTT.

The rearrangement uses TRBV27 and TRBJ1-1; D is perhaps TRBD1 (6 bases). The CDR3 is 15 residues long. Germline V gene sequence: CDR1 MNHEY, CDR2 SMNVEV (reference sequence). Trimming removed 10 bases from V and 1 base from J, with 19 bases in between. The CDR3 DNA follows: TGTGCCATCCCTTTAGGACAGTGGGAGAACACTGAAGCTTTCTTT. It encodes CAIPLGQWENTEAFF.

V gene TRBV19 combines with J gene TRBJ2-6; 8 bases agree with TRBD1. J lost 0 bases, V lost 3 bases, and 7 bases had no gene match. This CDR3 spans 18 amino acids. Looked up from germline, CDR1 is LNHDA and CDR2 is SQIVND (reference sequence). The CDR3 loop reads CASSMTGAGTSGANVLTF. CDR3 bases: TGTGCCAGTAGTATGACAGGGGCTGGGACCTCTGGGGCCAACGTCCTGACTTTC.

This clone has just a few counts. This chain joins TRBV19 and TRBJ2-1; 7 bases agree with TRBD1. With 4 bases clipped from V and 5 bases from J, the junction kept 8 bases outside the gene matches. CDR1 and CDR2 from the germline V gene are LNHDA and SQIVND (reference sequence). This CDR3 is 15 amino acids long. CDR3 coding DNA: TGTGCCAGTAGTACAACAGGGGAGTATCACAATGAGCAGTTCTTC. Encoded protein: CASSTTGEYHNEQFF.

This chain connects TRBV12-5 to TRBJ1-2; no clear D. Trimming pared 5 bases from V and 6 bases from J, leaving 7 bases between. CDR1 and CDR2 (germline): LGHNT, FRNRAP. The CDR3 covers 11 residues. CDR3 sequence: CASGRGDGYTF. CDR3 nucleotide sequence: TGTGCTAGTGGTCGCGGCGATGGCTACACCTTC.

The V and J genes are TRBV2 and TRBJ1-5, with D possibly TRBD1 on 5 matching bases. V lost 6 bases to trimming and J lost 0 bases, with 12 bases between them. There are 15 residues in the CDR3. Germline loops: CDR1 SNHLY, CDR2 FYNNEI. In DNA, the CDR3 is TGTGCCAGCAGGCGGGGCGAATATAGCAATCAGCCCCAGCATTTT. It is translated as CASRRGEYSNQPQHF.

The chain has TRBV7-9 and TRBJ2-3; 8 bases map to TRBD2. The length of the CDR3 is 15 residues. Germline V gene sequence: CDR1 SEHNR, CDR2 FQNEAQ (reference sequence). The V gene end was trimmed by 4 bases and the J gene end by 5 bases; junction bases not matched to a gene: 8. In DNA form, the CDR3 reads TGTGCCAGCAGCTGGATAGCGGGGATTGAAGATACGCAGTATTTT. Translating it yields CASSWIAGIEDTQYF.

This clone turned up a few times. The DNA of the CDR3 is TGTGCCAGCAGCCTCCCCCTCTCTGGAAACACCATATATTTT. It codes for CASSLPLSGNTIYF. The chain recombines TRBV5-5 with TRBJ1-3; D uncertain. V was shortened by 4 bases and J by 0 bases, with 8 bases between the two germline ends. Germline V gives CDR1 SGHKS, CDR2 YYEKEE (reference sequence). The CDR3 length is 14 residues.

The J gene is TRBJ1-1, the V gene TRBV19; D unclear. Trimming took 5 bases from V and 0 from J, leaving 10 bases between them. The length of the CDR3 is 14 residues. Germline CDR1 and CDR2: LNHDA and SQIVND (reference sequence). CDR3 nucleotides: TGTGCCAGTAGTTCTCAGATCCTGAACACTGAAGCTTTCTTT. Its translation is CASSSQILNTEAFF.

The V gene is TRBV30, the J gene TRBJ1-3; D gene uncertain. With 5 bases removed from V and 4 bases from J, the gap between germline ends came to 9 bases. The germline V gene encodes CDR1 GTSNPN and CDR2 SVGIG (reference sequence). This CDR3 is 12 amino acids long. CDR3 sequence reads: CAWSSVGNTIYF. Here the CDR3 DNA reads TGTGCCTGGTCCTCGGTGGGAAACACCATATATTTT.

V gene TRBV13 combines with J gene TRBJ1-5, with 8 bases matching TRBD1. The CDR3 runs 16 residues. V shed 1 base and J 2 bases; nucleotides not matched to a gene: 4. From germline, CDR1 is PRHDT and CDR2 FYEKMQ (reference sequence). Here the CDR3 reads CASSLAGGRGNQPQHF. As DNA, the CDR3 is TGTGCCAGCAGCTTAGCAGGGGGCAGGGGCAATCAGCCCCAGCATTTT.

The chain joins TRBV5-1 to TRBJ2-3, with 7 bases identical to TRBD1. The ends lost 5 bases at V and 1 base at J; junction bases unmatched: 10. The CDR3 extends over 16 amino acids. Germline V gene sequence: CDR1 SGHRS, CDR2 YFSETQ. CDR3 DNA: TGCGCCAGCAGACGTAGAGGGGGCGAGGGCACAGATACGCAGTATTTT. It is translated as CASRRRGGEGTDTQYF.

The chain couples TRBV7-2 to TRBJ1-5; maybe TRBD1 (5 bases). V was pared by 1 base and J by 6 bases, with 13 bases between. This CDR3 has 15 residues. Germline lookup yields CDR1 SGHTA and CDR2 FQGNSA. CDR3 nucleotide sequence: TGTGCCAGCAGCTTAGAATGGGGGGTTGGTCAGCCCCAGCATTTT. Its protein product is CASSLEWGVGQPQHF.